Sequencing of this T cell receptor (beta chain) was carried out in a study of blood T cell repertoires in COVID-19. On the study more broadly: COVID-19 samples collected from the United States, Italy and Spain covered acute and convalescent phases. Sample material is recorded as cDNA or gDNA derived from T cells, B-cell-depleted T cells, or PBMCs.

The CDR3 is made up of 22 amino acids. Germline V gene data show CDR1 as MGHRA and CDR2 as YSYEKL. V was shortened by 1 base and J by 7 bases, with 32 bases between the two germline ends. Original processing methods: Estimation of nucleated cell counts was performed using reference gene primer amplification. The repertoire was sequenced with immunoSEQ multiplex PCR; TCRdb's copy has only in-frame clones and lacks some. Clone size and V and J calls were adopted from that table, with D and trimming inferred from the DNA. Altogether hundreds of thousands of clones are present, roughly 90% being singletons, with the ten largest covering 1.4%.

Sequenced material: peripheral blood. This receptor was taken from a woman in her twenties or thirties with active or convalescent COVID-19. This chain uses TRBV4-1 with TRBJ1-6; a weak D match, TRBD1 (6 bases). In DNA, the CDR3 is TGCGCCAGCAGCCAAGTCTCTTCGCGGACAGCGATTTTCCTTACGACGAATTCACCCCTCCACTTT. Translation gives CASSQVSSRTAIFLTTNSPLHF.